Below, 24 T cell receptor beta chains from the same sample are listed, as sequenced in a study of CD8+ T cells in alopecia areata. Reverse transcribed after extraction, RNA yielded cDNA as the sequencing template. The protocol was immunoSEQ multiplex PCR, while the TCRdb copy is restricted to in-frame clones and leaves out a portion. The repertoire holds over 150,000 clones, with 63% as singletons. Sequencing was performed on CD4+ T cells sorted from blood, taken at week 0. The receptors here all came from a human donor with alopecia areata.

The chain has TRBV29-1 and TRBJ1-2; no reliable D call. CDR3 length equals 15 residues. The V gene's germline CDR1 is SQVTM and CDR2 ANQGSEA. Trimming pared 3 bases from V and 7 bases from J, leaving 21 bases between. CDR3 sequence (DNA): TGCAGCGTTGACCGACGCGTGGCAGGCAATTTTGGCTACACCTTC. Translation gives CSVDRRVAGNFGYTF.

V usage is TRBV29-1 and J usage is TRBJ2-3; 13 bases match TRBD2. This CDR3 contains 15 residues. CDR1 and CDR2 from the germline V gene are SQVTM and ANQGSEA. V gave up 3 bases and J gave up 2 bases; unmatched junction bases: 2. CDR3 coding DNA: TGCAGCGTTGAGGGACTAGCGGGGCTCACAGATACGCAGTATTTT. Translating it yields CSVEGLAGLTDTQYF.

In its sample, this clone was seen a few times. The chain joins TRBV11-1 to TRBJ2-4, with 9 bases lining up with TRBD1. V was pared by 5 bases and J by 6 bases, with 8 bases of the junction left unmatched. CDR1 is SGHAT, CDR2 FQDESV, per germline (reference sequence). CDR3 length: 15 amino acids. CDR3 residues: CASSKGQGTTNIQYF. CDR3 sequence (DNA): TGTGCCAGCAGCAAGGGACAGGGAACCACAAACATTCAGTACTTC.

This clone was seen a handful of times. This chain uses TRBV13 with TRBJ2-7; D may be TRBD2 (6 bases). V lost 0 bases to trimming and J lost 2 bases, with 11 bases between them. Germline CDR1 reads PRHDT; CDR2 reads FYEKMQ (reference sequence). This CDR3 has 15 amino acids. This CDR3 is CASSLGGGMTYEQYF. DNA for the CDR3: TGTGCCAGCAGCTTAGGCGGGGGAATGACCTACGAGCAGTACTTC. Based on the CDR3 plus reference TRBV13 and TRBJ2-7, the full variable domain is AAGVIQSPRHLIKEKRETATLKCYPIPRHDTVYWYQQGPGQDPQFLISFYEKMQSDKGSIPDRFSAQQFSDYHSELNMSSLELGDSALYFCASSLGGGMTYEQYFGPGTRLTVT.

This sequence joins TRBV30 and TRBJ2-6; D gene unclear. V was pared by 4 bases and J by 0 bases, with 7 bases between. Germline assignment: CDR1 GTSNPN and CDR2 SVGIG (reference sequence). CDR3 length equals 14 residues. The CDR3 reads CAWTHDSGANVLTF. CDR3 in DNA: TGTGCCTGGACCCACGACTCTGGGGCCAACGTCCTGACTTTC.

This chain joins TRBV30 and TRBJ1-6; maybe TRBD1 (6 bases). Trimming stripped 3 bases from V and 4 bases from J, with 10 bases between. Per the germline V gene, CDR1 is GTSNPN and CDR2 is SVGIG (reference sequence). This CDR3 region has 14 residues. The DNA for the CDR3 is TGTGCCTGGAGAAGCCAGGGGTATAATTCACCCCTCCACTTT. Protein sequence: CAWRSQGYNSPLHF.

This clone was seen a single time. The J gene is TRBJ1-2, the V gene TRBV7-9; 10 positions agree with TRBD1. The CDR3 has 14 amino acids. With V trimmed by 5 bases and J by 2 bases, 2 bases remained unmatched. Germline CDR1 and CDR2: SEHNR and FQNEAQ (reference sequence). The DNA for the CDR3 is TGTGCCAGCAGCCGGGACAGGGGCAACTATGGCTACACCTTC. Translating it yields CASSRDRGNYGYTF. Drawing the rest from reference TRBV7-9 and TRBJ1-2, the complete variable domain is DTGVSQNPRHKITKRGQNVTFRCDPISEHNRLYWYRQTLGQGPEFLTYFQNEAQLEKSRLLSDRFSAERPKGSFSTLEIQRTEQGDSAMYLCASSRDRGNYGYTFGSGTRLTVV.

This chain links TRBV4-3 with TRBJ1-2; TRBD1 might be the D (5 bases). V was clipped by 1 base and J by 4 bases, with 13 bases between them. This CDR3 comprises 15 residues. Per the germline V gene, CDR1 is LGHNA and CDR2 is YSLEER. CDR3 sequence: CASSQVGGEGYGYTF. The CDR3 region has the DNA TGCGCCAGCAGCCAAGTAGGAGGGGAGGGCTATGGCTACACCTTC.

J is TRBJ1-6 and V is TRBV15, with a weak D call TRBD1 (6 bases). Trimming took off 1 base at V and 6 bases at J, with 13 bases between the two ends. The length of the CDR3 is 16 residues. Germline V gene sequence: CDR1 LNHNV, CDR2 YYDKDF (reference sequence). The CDR3 DNA sequence: TGTGCCACCAGCAGAGTAGTAGGCAGGGGTAATTCACCCCTCCACTTT. Its protein product is CATSRVVGRGNSPLHF.

This chain links TRBV14 with TRBJ2-2, with D maybe TRBD1 (6 bases). CDR1 is SGHDN, CDR2 FVKESK, per germline. V dropped 0 bases and J dropped 3 bases, with 11 bases sitting between them. The CDR3 sequence is 16 residues long. This CDR3 reads CASSQDGRGDTGELFF. The CDR3 nucleotides are TGTGCCAGCAGCCAAGACGGCAGGGGTGACACCGGGGAGCTGTTTTTT.

The table lists this clone with a few counts. The genes are TRBV27 and TRBJ2-1, with D perhaps matching TRBD1 (6 bases). Germline assignment: CDR1 MNHEY and CDR2 SMNVEV (reference sequence). V was cut by 2 bases and J by 4 bases, with 12 bases left in between. The CDR3 is 15 amino acids. CDR3 in amino acids: CASSLGGANYNEQFF. The CDR3 region has the DNA TGTGCCAGCAGTTTAGGGGGCGCCAATTACAATGAGCAGTTCTTC.

J is TRBJ2-2 and V is TRBV2; D is ambiguous. This CDR3 is built from 15 residues. Trimming took off 2 bases at V and 3 bases at J, with 10 bases between the two ends. The germline V gene has CDR1 SNHLY and CDR2 FYNNEI. CDR3 DNA sequence: TGTGCCAGCAGTGAAACAGCGATGTACACCGGGGAGCTGTTTTTT. Its translation: CASSETAMYTGELFF.

CDR3 nucleotides: TGTGCCAGCAAGGCTAGCGGTACAGATACGCAGTATTTT. It yields the protein CASKASGTDTQYF. The V and J genes are TRBV2 and TRBJ2-3; 7 bases map to TRBD2. CDR1 and CDR2 from the germline V gene are SNHLY and FYNNEI. This CDR3 is 13 amino acids long. The junction had 4 bases not matched to a gene; V was cut back by 7 bases and J by 3 bases. The whole variable domain, filled in from reference TRBV2 and TRBJ2-3, reads EPEVTQTPSHQVTQMGQEVILRCVPISNHLYFYWYRQILGQKVEFLVSFYNNEISEKSEIFDDQFSVERPDGSNFTLKIRSTKLEDSAMYFCASKASGTDTQYFGPGTRLTVL.

In its sample, this clone was seen a few times. The CDR3 loop reads CSVDGGPGNQPQHF. CDR3 bases: TGCAGCGTGGACGGGGGGCCAGGCAATCAGCCCCAGCATTTT. The J gene is TRBJ1-5, the V gene TRBV29-1, with D maybe TRBD1 (6 bases). The CDR3 consists of 14 residues. Trimming pared 6 bases from V and 2 bases from J, leaving 14 bases between. Germline V gene lookup returns CDR1 SQVTM and CDR2 ANQGSEA.

This clone was observed a handful of times. This chain connects TRBV7-2 to TRBJ1-5; 9 bases are a match to TRBD1. Germline trimming cut 3 bases from V and 5 bases from J; bases unmatched to any gene: 8. The CDR3 totals 16 residues. Germline CDR1 and CDR2: SGHTA and FQGNSA. CDR3 in amino acids: CASSFTPGQGDQPQHF. Written as DNA, the CDR3 is TGTGCCAGCAGCTTTACCCCGGGACAGGGAGATCAGCCCCAGCATTTT.

V is TRBV5-1 and J is TRBJ2-2; D unresolved. The CDR3 length is 14 residues. Germline V gives CDR1 SGHRS, CDR2 YFSETQ. V was cut by 0 bases and J by 2 bases, with 5 bases left in between. The CDR3 nucleotides read TGCGCCAGCAGCTTGGTAGATAACACCGGGGAGCTGTTTTTT. Encoded protein: CASSLVDNTGELFF.

The chain combines TRBV4-1 with TRBJ2-3; the D call may be TRBD1 or TRBD2 (5 bases each). V was shortened by 4 bases and J by 3 bases, with 17 bases between the two germline ends. This CDR3 comprises 16 residues. CDR1 and CDR2 from the germline V gene are MGHRA and YSYEKL. In DNA, the CDR3 is TGCGCCAGCAGCCTGCCGGATGGGACCCAGACAGATACGCAGTATTTT. Encoded protein: CASSLPDGTQTDTQYF.

There are a few counts of this clone. This sequence joins TRBV14 and TRBJ2-3, with 9 bases aligning to TRBD2. CDR1 and CDR2 (germline): SGHDN, FVKESK. The CDR3 runs to 14 residues. V lost 3 bases, J lost 4 bases, and 2 bases stayed unmatched. CDR3 in amino acids: CASSQGLASDTQYF. The CDR3 nucleotides read TGTGCCAGCAGCCAGGGACTAGCTTCAGATACGCAGTATTTT.

This chain uses TRBV27 with TRBJ2-1, with a tentative D call TRBD1 (5 bases). Trimming took off 4 bases at V and 7 bases at J, with 11 bases between the two ends. The germline V gene encodes CDR1 MNHEY and CDR2 SMNVEV (reference sequence). This CDR3 region has 13 residues. The DNA of the CDR3 is TGTGCCAGCAGTTCGGCAGGGTTGAATGAGCAGTTCTTC. The encoded protein is CASSSAGLNEQFF.

The V and J genes are TRBV5-1 and TRBJ2-7, with D possibly TRBD1 on 6 matching bases. V lost 4 bases to trimming and J lost 3 bases, with 17 bases between them. Germline values: CDR1 SGHRS, CDR2 YFSETQ. The CDR3 totals 15 residues. In DNA form, the CDR3 reads TGCGCCAGCAGCCCGTATGGACAGCCGGTCTACGAGCAGTACTTC. As protein: CASSPYGQPVYEQYF.

In this sample, this clone turned up a few times. This chain links TRBV11-2 with TRBJ2-1; TRBD2 matches 11 bases. Germline V gene data show CDR1 as SGHAT and CDR2 as FQNNGV. Losses at the gene ends were 6 bases for V and 7 bases for J; bases not matched to a gene: 11. The CDR3 sequence is 16 residues long. The CDR3 DNA sequence: TGTGCCAGCAGTCCTTTTACCGGGACTAGCGGAAATGAGCAGTTCTTC. Its protein product is CASSPFTGTSGNEQFF. Combining the CDR3 with reference TRBV11-2 and TRBJ2-1 gives the whole variable domain EAGVAQSPRYKIIEKRQSVAFWCNPISGHATLYWYQQILGQGPKLLIQFQNNGVVDDSQLPKDRFSAERLKGVDSTLKIQPAKLEDSAVYLCASSPFTGTSGNEQFFGPGTRLTVL.

The chain joins TRBV5-1 to TRBJ2-2, with unresolved D. V lost 7 bases to trimming and J lost 0 bases, with 10 bases between them. Looked up from germline, CDR1 is SGHRS and CDR2 is YFSETQ. This CDR3 is built from 14 residues. CDR3 coding DNA: TGCGCCAGCCGGGCCTTGACGAACACCGGGGAGCTGTTTTTT. This encodes CASRALTNTGELFF.

This chain links TRBV29-1 with TRBJ1-2; TRBD1 is a possible D gene (5 bases). The CDR3 length is 13 residues. V was pared by 7 bases and J by 2 bases, with 14 bases between. Germline CDR1 and CDR2: SQVTM and ANQGSEA. The CDR3 DNA sequence: TGCAGCGGCGCCACGGGACCGAACTATGGCTACACCTTC. Translation gives CSGATGPNYGYTF.

V is TRBV30 and J is TRBJ2-3, with 7 bases fitting TRBD1. The V gene end was trimmed by 7 bases and the J gene end by 2 bases; junction bases not matched to a gene: 9. CDR1 is GTSNPN, CDR2 SVGIG, per germline (reference sequence). The CDR3 extends over 14 amino acids. Here the CDR3 reads CASQTGITTDTQYF. DNA for the CDR3: TGTGCCTCCCAGACAGGGATTACCACAGATACGCAGTATTTT.